The 17 T cell receptor beta chains below come from one sample, sequenced in a study of shared clonotypes between healthy human individuals. TCRdb's copy holds only in-frame clones and misses some; the assay was immunoSEQ multiplex PCR. The sample holds over a million clones; 96% are singletons and the top ten take approximately 1.2%. Source material: naive CD4+ T cells sorted from blood. The subset: CD45RA+ positively selected. The origin of the receptors is a man aged 25-45 years in good health.

V and J are TRBV6-4 and TRBJ2-4; D gene uncertain. Looked up from germline, CDR1 is MRHNA and CDR2 is SNTAGT. V was trimmed by 3 bases and J by 4 bases, leaving 13 bases between them. This CDR3 has 15 amino acids. CDR3 region: CASSETLGRKNIQYF. In nucleotides, the CDR3 is TGTGCCAGCAGTGAAACGCTAGGCCGTAAAAACATTCAGTACTTC.

CDR3 bases: TGCAGCGTTGAAGATGTGGGGGGCGGTGGGGCCAACGTCCTGACTTTC. Translating gives CSVEDVGGGGANVLTF. The rearrangement links TRBV29-1 to TRBJ2-6; D possibly uses TRBD1 or TRBD2 (6 bases each). V lost 0 bases and J lost 3, with 12 bases in between. Germline-derived CDR1 and CDR2 are SQVTM and ANQGSEA. This CDR3 has 16 amino acids.

Regarding this clone: The same CDR3 can be traced to other DNA sequences in this sample. The chain couples TRBV18 to TRBJ2-7, with D perhaps given as TRBD1 or TRBD2 (5 bases each). The CDR3 extends over 12 amino acids. Germline V gives CDR1 KGHSH, CDR2 LQKENI. V shed 1 base and J shed 5 bases, with 6 bases lying between them. CDR3 nucleotide sequence: TGTGCCAGCTCACCACTGGGGGACGAGCAGTACTTC. Amino acid sequence: CASSPLGDEQYF.

This clone was observed a single time. This rearrangement joins TRBV29-1 to TRBJ2-5; 12 bases fit TRBD1. V lost 6 bases to trimming and J lost 3 bases; unmatched junction nucleotides: 2. Germline-derived CDR1 and CDR2 are SQVTM and ANQGSEA. The CDR3 consists of 13 residues. The CDR3 is CSVGQGAEETQYF. Written as DNA, the CDR3 is TGCAGCGTGGGACAGGGGGCGGAAGAGACCCAGTACTTC.

The chain links TRBV9 to TRBJ2-3, with 11 bases fitting TRBD2. Germline values: CDR1 SGDLS, CDR2 YYNGEE. This CDR3 has 18 amino acids. The V segment lost 4 bases and the J segment 5 bases; nucleotides outside the gene matches: 15. The CDR3 here is CASSTRVNSGRAGDTQYF. CDR3 DNA sequence: TGTGCCAGCAGCACCCGGGTTAATAGCGGGAGGGCCGGAGATACGCAGTATTTT.

The CDR3 nucleotides read TGTGCCAGCAGTTTATTAGGGGTTGACGAGCAGTACTTC. This codes for CASSLLGVDEQYF. The V call is TRBV27, the J call TRBJ2-7, with D maybe TRBD1 (5 bases). Germline V gives CDR1 MNHEY, CDR2 SMNVEV (reference sequence). V lost 1 base, J lost 5 bases, and 9 bases lay in between. This CDR3 spans 13 amino acids.

The table lists this clone with a count of one. The genes are TRBV2 and TRBJ1-5, with unresolved D. Germline-derived CDR1 and CDR2 are SNHLY and FYNNEI. V lost 7 bases and J lost 7, with 17 bases in between. This CDR3 region has 14 residues. Here the CDR3 DNA reads TGTGCCAGCACTGCAAGTCCCAACGGGCAGCCCCAGCATTTT. It translates to CASTASPNGQPQHF.

This chain links TRBV19 with TRBJ2-7; D not certain. This CDR3 is 14 amino acids long. The V and J ends lost 1 base and 3 bases respectively, with 10 bases between them. CDR1 is LNHDA, CDR2 SQIVND, per germline (reference sequence). Here the CDR3 reads CASSIGVRNYEQYF. The CDR3 nucleotides read TGTGCCAGTAGTATAGGTGTCAGAAACTACGAGCAGTACTTC. The whole variable domain, remainder taken from reference TRBV19 and TRBJ2-7, is DGGITQSPKYLFRKEGQNVTLSCEQNLNHDAMYWYRQDPGQGLRLIYYSQIVNDFQKGDIAEGYSVSREKKESFPLTVTSAQKNPTAFYLCASSIGVRNYEQYFGPGTRLTVT.

The chain employs TRBV6-4 and TRBJ1-1; D is possibly TRBD1 (6 bases). This CDR3 spans 15 amino acids. With 5 bases removed from V and 4 bases from J, the gap between germline ends came to 17 bases. Germline-derived CDR1 and CDR2 are MRHNA and SNTAGT. The CDR3 DNA sequence: TGTGCCAGCAGTTGGGGCAGGGGTTGGATCACTGAAGCTTTCTTT. Residues: CASSWGRGWITEAFF.

This clone was recorded only once. The chain carries TRBV6-6 and TRBJ2-2, with 10 nucleotides matching TRBD2. Germline assignment: CDR1 MNHNY and CDR2 SVGAGI (reference sequence). The CDR3 covers 16 residues. The J segment lost 4 bases and the V segment lost 6 bases, leaving 8 bases of the junction unmatched. CDR3 DNA: TGTGCCAGCAGCTTCAGCGGGAGGGCCGGCACCGGGGAGCTGTTTTTT. Its translation: CASSFSGRAGTGELFF.

The V gene is TRBV19, the J gene TRBJ1-2; TRBD1 matches 10 bases. The CDR3 is 15 residues long. Per the germline V gene, CDR1 is LNHDA and CDR2 is SQIVND (reference sequence). V shed 4 bases and J 6 bases; nucleotides not matched to a gene: 8. The CDR3 spells CASSTRDRGPNGYTF. DNA of the CDR3: TGTGCCAGTAGTACCCGGGACAGGGGTCCTAATGGCTACACCTTC.

This sequence joins TRBV16 and TRBJ1-4, with 7 bases that match TRBD1. The ends lost 2 bases at V and 4 bases at J; junction bases unmatched: 4. The CDR3 contains 15 residues. Per the germline V gene, CDR1 is KGHSY and CDR2 is FQNENV. The CDR3: CASSQGTAGNEKLFF. In DNA form, the CDR3 reads TGTGCCAGCAGCCAAGGGACAGCTGGTAATGAAAAACTGTTTTTT.

The J gene is TRBJ2-1, the V gene TRBV19; D is tentatively TRBD1 or TRBD2 (5 bases each). V was shortened by 7 bases and J by 4 bases, with 17 bases between the two germline ends. Germline V gives CDR1 LNHDA, CDR2 SQIVND (reference sequence). The CDR3 consists of 15 residues. The CDR3: CASTMSGRAYNEQFF. The CDR3 coding sequence is TGTGCCAGTACCATGTCAGGGCGGGCATACAATGAGCAGTTCTTC.

This clone was detected only once. This sequence joins TRBV28 and TRBJ1-2, with D unclear. V was cut by 0 bases and J by 4 bases, with 6 bases left in between. The CDR3 runs to 13 residues. The germline V gene encodes CDR1 MDHEN and CDR2 SYDVKM. The CDR3 coding sequence is TGTGCCAGCAGTTTATGGCACACCTATGGCTACACCTTC. Translation: CASSLWHTYGYTF.

Worth noting for this clone: Other DNA variants within this sample encode the same CDR3. V gene TRBV9 combines with J gene TRBJ2-5, with TRBD2 as a possible D gene (5 bases). CDR1 and CDR2 from the germline V gene are SGDLS and YYNGEE. The V end lost 0 bases, the J end lost 2 bases, and 5 bases lay between the germline ends. The CDR3 is 13 amino acids. The CDR3 spells CASSVAGQETQYF. The CDR3 DNA follows: TGTGCCAGCAGCGTAGCGGGGCAAGAGACCCAGTACTTC.

This clone was recorded once. V is TRBV5-1 and J is TRBJ2-3; possibly TRBD1 for D (5 bases). The CDR3 is made up of 14 amino acids. Per the germline V gene, CDR1 is SGHRS and CDR2 is YFSETQ. Between the trimmed V and J ends, which lost 6 bases and 5 bases, there was a span of 16 bases. CDR3 region: CASTFQGHGDTQYF. The CDR3 DNA reads as TGCGCCAGCACGTTCCAGGGTCATGGAGATACGCAGTATTTT.

On this clone: At one of its ends the junction is not consistent with the germline gene, which may arise from a read error. Other DNA sequences in this specimen translate into the identical CDR3. The chain uses TRBV29-1 and TRBJ2-7; no clear D. Germline V gene sequence: CDR1 SQVTM, CDR2 ANQGSEA. This CDR3 has 13 amino acids. CDR3 coding DNA: TGCAGCGTTGTGGGCAGGTTGGGTCACGAGCAGTATTTC. Residues: CSVVGRLGHEQYF.